This passage covers 21 T cell receptor beta chains from one sample sequenced in a study of T cell responses to AZD1222 COVID-19 vaccine. Profiling relied on immunoSEQ multiplex PCR, and the TCRdb table lists in-frame clones only, not all of them. In the table there are about 120,000 clones, 70% to 90% of which are singletons. The starting material was peripheral blood, obtained on day 0 of AZD1222 vaccination. These TCRs come from an adult in good health.

This rearrangement joins TRBV29-1 to TRBJ1-1; no clear D gene. The CDR3 runs 12 residues. Germline CDR1 is SQVTM and CDR2 is ANQGSEA. Trimming took 6 bases from V and 5 from J, leaving 13 bases between them. CDR3: CSVFDPGTEAFF. The CDR3 DNA sequence: TGCAGCGTGTTTGACCCCGGGACTGAAGCTTTCTTT. The variable domain in full, with the rest retrieved from reference TRBV29-1 and TRBJ1-1, is SAVISQKPSRDICQRGTSLTIQCQVDSQVTMMFWYRQQPGQSLTLIATANQGSEATYESGFVIDKFPISRPNLTFSTLTVSNMSPEDSSIYLCSVFDPGTEAFFGQGTRLTVV.

This chain links TRBV2 with TRBJ1-4, with 7 bases identical to TRBD1. The CDR3 totals 15 residues. After removal of 5 bases from V and 8 bases from J, the junction contained 11 bases not matched to a gene. Germline V lookup: CDR1 SNHLY, CDR2 FYNNEI. The DNA for the CDR3 is TGTGCCAGCAGTCCCTCGACAGGGATCGAGGAAAAACTGTTTTTT. Translated: CASSPSTGIEEKLFF.

The V call is TRBV24-1, the J call TRBJ1-3; no definite D call. The CDR3 spans 16 residues. Trimming shortened V by 7 bases and J by 0 bases, and 15 bases separated the two germline ends. Germline V gene data show CDR1 as KGHDR and CDR2 as SFDVKD. The CDR3 loop is CATRQSQLSSGNTIYF. The CDR3 DNA is TGTGCCACCAGGCAAAGTCAACTGAGCTCTGGAAACACCATATATTTT.

The V gene is TRBV6-7, the J gene TRBJ1-2; no firm D call. TRBV6-7 is an ORF; its function is uncertain. The CDR3 is 15 amino acids. V lost 6 bases and J lost 4, with 18 bases in between. CDR3 region: CASSFTQAGFYGYTF. Written as DNA, the CDR3 is TGTGCCAGCAGCTTCACGCAGGCAGGCTTCTATGGCTACACCTTC.

The chain employs TRBV11-2 and TRBJ2-2, with a possible D match to TRBD2 (5 bases). V lost 5 bases and J lost 6, with 13 bases in between. Per the germline V gene, CDR1 is SGHAT and CDR2 is FQNNGV. The CDR3 spans 14 residues. The DNA for the CDR3 is TGTGCCAGCAGCGCCAGACTACTTCCCGGGGAGCTGTTTTTT. Translated: CASSARLLPGELFF.

The rearrangement joins TRBV7-3 to TRBJ2-1; 8 nucleotides line up with TRBD2. Germline assignment: CDR1 SGHTA and CDR2 FQGTGA. The CDR3 totals 17 residues. V lost 1 base, J lost 2 bases, and 7 bases stayed unmatched. The CDR3 loop is CASSLRVRAGAYNEQFF. The CDR3 nucleotides read TGTGCCAGCAGCTTAAGGGTGCGAGCGGGGGCCTACAATGAGCAGTTCTTC.

The chain joins TRBV4-1 to TRBJ2-1; D gene unclear. Germline V gene lookup returns CDR1 MGHRA and CDR2 YSYEKL. V lost 3 bases, J lost 6 bases, and 15 bases lay in between. This CDR3 comprises 15 residues. CDR3 DNA: TGCGCCAGCAGCCATCCCCGCGGAGCCGCCAATGAGCAGTTCTTC. Its protein product is CASSHPRGAANEQFF.

The rearrangement uses TRBV28 and TRBJ2-2; D is ambiguous. Germline V gene lookup returns CDR1 MDHEN and CDR2 SYDVKM. V was cut by 4 bases and J by 4 bases, with 10 bases left in between. CDR3 size: 14 residues. The CDR3 loop reads CASSSNWGTGELFF. As DNA, the CDR3 is TGTGCCAGCAGTTCTAATTGGGGCACCGGGGAGCTGTTTTTT.

V and J are TRBV28 and TRBJ1-5; D may be TRBD1 (5 bases). The V gene's germline CDR1 is MDHEN and CDR2 SYDVKM. The CDR3 has 14 residues. The germline V and J ends were trimmed by 6 bases and 15 bases, with 24 bases remaining between them. CDR3 in DNA: TGTGCCAGCAGGCTCCCCGGGCAGGGAGGTGTTTGGCATTTT. This encodes CASRLPGQGGVWHF.

This chain links TRBV2 with TRBJ1-1; D is unresolved. The CDR3 runs 10 residues. V lost 8 bases, J lost 7 bases, and 8 bases lay in between. CDR1 and CDR2 (germline): SNHLY, FYNNEI. The CDR3 sequence: CASRLHEAFF. CDR3 coding DNA: TGTGCCAGCCGTCTCCATGAAGCTTTCTTT.

In its sample, this clone was seen a few times. V and J are TRBV10-3 and TRBJ2-2; 7 bases align to TRBD1. With V trimmed by 0 bases and J by 5 bases, 3 bases remained unmatched. This CDR3 spans 15 amino acids. Germline assignment: CDR1 ENHRY and CDR2 SYGVKD. CDR3 DNA sequence: TGTGCCATCAGTGAGTCTCAACAGGGGACCGGGGAGCTGTTTTTT. Protein: CAISESQQGTGELFF.

The chain links TRBV7-9 to TRBJ2-1; D not resolved. CDR1 and CDR2 from the germline V gene are SEHNR and FQNEAQ (reference sequence). With 1 base removed from V and 8 bases from J, the gap between germline ends came to 12 bases. The CDR3 covers 14 residues. The CDR3 is CASSLGSGFHEQFF. Here the CDR3 DNA reads TGTGCCAGCAGCTTAGGGTCAGGATTCCATGAGCAGTTCTTC. Full variable domain (missing parts from reference TRBV7-9 and TRBJ2-1): DTGVSQNPRHKITKRGQNVTFRCDPISEHNRLYWYRQTLGQGPEFLTYFQNEAQLEKSRLLSDRFSAERPKGSFSTLEIQRTEQGDSAMYLCASSLGSGFHEQFFGPGTRLTVL.

The chain links TRBV5-6 to TRBJ2-3; 8 nucleotides match TRBD2. V gave up 1 base and J gave up 2 bases; unmatched junction bases: 9. This CDR3 region has 17 residues. Germline V CDR1 and CDR2: SGHDT, YYEEEE. The CDR3 bases are TGTGCCAGCAGCTTGCTTGGCTCGGGAGGGAACACAGATACGCAGTATTTT. Its protein product is CASSLLGSGGNTDTQYF.

CDR3 sequence (DNA): TGTGCCACCAGCAGAGATCAGCGGGACCACTACGAGCAGTACTTC. It encodes CATSRDQRDHYEQYF. The V and J genes are TRBV15 and TRBJ2-7, with TRBD2 matching 7 bases. The CDR3 length is 15 residues. The V gene's germline CDR1 is LNHNV and CDR2 YYDKDF (reference sequence). The ends lost 0 bases at V and 3 bases at J; junction bases unmatched: 5.

V and J are TRBV13 and TRBJ2-2, with D possibly matching TRBD1 (6 bases). The CDR3 is 15 residues long. Per the germline V gene, CDR1 is PRHDT and CDR2 is FYEKMQ (reference sequence). The V end was cut by 1 base, the J end by 6 bases, with 12 bases between. Here the CDR3 DNA reads TGTGCCAGCAGCTTAGAGCAGGGGTATTCCGGGGAGCTGTTTTTT. The encoded protein is CASSLEQGYSGELFF.

This chain links TRBV18 with TRBJ1-3, with D possibly matching TRBD1 (5 bases). Germline CDR1 KGHSH, CDR2 LQKENI. V was pared by 6 bases and J by 5 bases, with 14 bases between. The CDR3 runs to 14 residues. Here the CDR3 DNA reads TGTGCCAGCTCCCAAGATCGGACAAGAAACACCATATATTTT. It codes for CASSQDRTRNTIYF.

CDR3 sequence (DNA): TGTGCCAGTAGAATACAACAGAACACTGAAGCTTTCTTT. It codes for CASRIQQNTEAFF. This chain connects TRBV19 to TRBJ1-1; D unclear. CDR1 and CDR2 (germline): LNHDA, SQIVND (reference sequence). The V and J ends lost 6 bases and 1 base respectively, with 9 bases between them. CDR3 length: 13 residues.

This clone was recorded only once. Within the sample, other DNA sequences also encode this same CDR3. The CDR3: CASSATGATNEKLFF. CDR3 nucleotide sequence: TGCGCCAGCAGCGCGACAGGTGCAACTAATGAAAAACTGTTTTTT. This rearrangement joins TRBV5-1 to TRBJ1-4, with a weak D call TRBD1 (6 bases). The germline CDR1 and CDR2 sequences are SGHRS and YFSETQ. CDR3 length: 15 residues. Trimming took off 4 bases at V and 0 bases at J, with 10 bases between the two ends.

This chain joins TRBV11-3 and TRBJ1-1; D possibly corresponds to TRBD1 (6 bases). Germline V gene sequence: CDR1 SGHNT, CDR2 YENEEA. Trimming pared 5 bases from V and 6 bases from J, leaving 13 bases between. CDR3 length: 13 amino acids. CDR3 sequence: CASSVHRAAEAFF. The CDR3 DNA sequence: TGTGCCAGCAGCGTACACAGGGCGGCTGAAGCTTTCTTT.

The CDR3: CASSSGGRVPELFF. The CDR3 DNA follows: TGTGCCAGCAGCTCCGGGGGCAGGGTACCGGAACTGTTTTTT. The chain has TRBV9 and TRBJ1-4; maybe TRBD1 (6 bases). V lost 4 bases and J 12 bases, leaving 19 bases between the germline ends. The germline CDR1 and CDR2 sequences are SGDLS and YYNGEE. This CDR3 is 14 amino acids long.

CDR3 nucleotide sequence: TGTGCCAGCAGCCACCAAAGGGGTGCAGATACGCAGTATTTT. This codes for CASSHQRGADTQYF. This chain connects TRBV7-3 to TRBJ2-3, with D possibly being TRBD1 (5 bases). There are 14 residues in the CDR3. Germline values: CDR1 SGHTA, CDR2 FQGTGA. V was pared by 5 bases and J by 4 bases, with 13 bases between.